What follows are 7 T cell receptor beta chains derived from one specimen sequenced in a study of patients and donors after allogeneic stem cell transplantation. TCRdb ran MiXCR on the RT-PCR reads and lists one entry per CDR3 protein. Among roughly 960,000 distinct CDR3 sequences, about a sixth were seen once, and the ten largest hold under 6.5%. The sequenced sample was blood, either unsorted or a sorted T cell fraction (not recorded which). The receptors derive from a human donor who was either an allogeneic HSCT recipient or a stem cell or donor lymphocyte infusion donor (not recorded which). It is not recorded whose cells these are; they may come from a transplant donor.

This chain connects TRBV2 to TRBJ2-4, with 7 nucleotides matching TRBD1. Per germline, CDR1 SNHLY and CDR2 FYNNEI. The CDR3 loop spans 11 amino acids. With V trimmed by 6 bases and J by 9 bases, 2 bases remained unmatched. The CDR3 DNA follows: TGTGCCAGCAGAGCAGGGGGCATTCAGTACTTC. It translates to CASRAGGIQYF.

The CDR3 region has the DNA TGTGCCAGCAGTTCCCGACTAGCGTTGGCGGCAGATACGCAGTATTTT. Its protein is CASSSRLALAADTQYF. The chain is built from TRBV27 and TRBJ2-3; 8 bases fit TRBD2. V was clipped by 4 bases and J by 4 bases; unmatched bases: 10. Germline assignment: CDR1 MNHEY and CDR2 SMNVEV (reference sequence). This CDR3 comprises 16 residues.

This clonotype was recorded a few times. The V gene is TRBV5-1, the J gene TRBJ2-7, with D tentatively TRBD1 or TRBD2 (6 bases each). CDR1 and CDR2 from the germline V gene are SGHRS and YFSETQ. With 0 bases removed from V and 10 bases from J, the gap between germline ends came to 17 bases. The CDR3 totals 14 residues. CDR3 loop: CASSLGQGLGGQYF. In DNA, the CDR3 is TGCGCCAGCAGCTTGGGGCAGGGATTGGGGGGCCAGTACTTC.

This clonotype was observed at least ten times. This chain uses TRBV5-1 with TRBJ1-1; 10 positions agree with TRBD1. The CDR3 spans 13 residues. Germline CDR1 is SGHRS and CDR2 is YFSETQ. V lost 3 bases, J lost 9 bases, and 5 bases stayed unmatched. In nucleotides, the CDR3 is TGCGCCAGCAGCTATGGGACAGGGGATAAAGCTTTCTTT. Protein product: CASSYGTGDKAFF.

The gene calls are TRBV5-1 and TRBJ2-6, with D hard to call. Germline V lookup: CDR1 SGHRS, CDR2 YFSETQ. CDR3 size: 16 residues. V lost 4 bases to trimming and J lost 0 bases, with 11 bases between them. This CDR3 reads CASSIVRISGANVLTF. The DNA of the CDR3 is TGCGCCAGCAGCATCGTGAGAATCTCTGGGGCCAACGTCCTGACTTTC.

Many counts were recorded for this clonotype. The rearrangement uses TRBV4-2 and TRBJ1-5; D is undetermined. V dropped 3 bases and J dropped 0 bases, with 6 bases sitting between them. The CDR3 runs to 14 residues. Germline loops: CDR1 LGHNA, CDR2 YNFKEQ. The CDR3 nucleotides read TGTGCCAGCAGCCACACTGATAGCAATCAGCCCCAGCATTTT. It translates to CASSHTDSNQPQHF.

This clonotype was found a few times. The chain links TRBV7-2 to TRBJ2-1; TRBD2 is a possible D gene (6 bases). Germline V CDR1 and CDR2: SGHTA, FQGNSA. The CDR3 has 16 residues. Trimming shortened V by 5 bases and J by 4 bases, and 18 bases separated the two germline ends. The CDR3 DNA is TGTGCCAGCAGCCCCGTATCCGGGGGAAGGTACAATGAGCAGTTCTTC. This gives the protein CASSPVSGGRYNEQFF.